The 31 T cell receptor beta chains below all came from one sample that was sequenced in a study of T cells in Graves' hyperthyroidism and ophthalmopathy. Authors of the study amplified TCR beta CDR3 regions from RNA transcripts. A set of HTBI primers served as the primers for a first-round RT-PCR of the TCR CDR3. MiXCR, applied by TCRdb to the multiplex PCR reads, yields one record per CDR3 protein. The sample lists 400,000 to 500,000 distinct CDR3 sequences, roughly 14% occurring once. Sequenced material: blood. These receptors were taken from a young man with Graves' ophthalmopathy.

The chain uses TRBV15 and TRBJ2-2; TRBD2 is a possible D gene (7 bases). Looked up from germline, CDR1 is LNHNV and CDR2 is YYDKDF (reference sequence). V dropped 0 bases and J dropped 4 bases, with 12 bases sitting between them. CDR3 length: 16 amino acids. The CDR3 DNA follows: TGTGCCACCAGCAGAGATCGGGGGGCGAGCACCGGGGAGCTGTTTTTT. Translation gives CATSRDRGASTGELFF. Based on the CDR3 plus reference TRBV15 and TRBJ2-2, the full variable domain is DAMVIQNPRYQVTQFGKPVTLSCSQTLNHNVMYWYQQKSSQAPKLLFHYYDKDFNNEADTPDNFQSRRPNTSFCFLDIRSPGLGDTAMYLCATSRDRGASTGELFFGEGSRLTVL.

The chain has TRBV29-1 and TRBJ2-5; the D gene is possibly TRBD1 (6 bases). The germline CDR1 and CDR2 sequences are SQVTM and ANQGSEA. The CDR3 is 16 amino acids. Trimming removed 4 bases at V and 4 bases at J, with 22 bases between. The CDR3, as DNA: TGCAGCGTTGGGGGGATACAGGGTGTTAAGGGAGAGACCCAGTACTTC. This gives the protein CSVGGIQGVKGETQYF. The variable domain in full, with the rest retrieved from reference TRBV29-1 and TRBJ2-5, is SAVISQKPSRDICQRGTSLTIQCQVDSQVTMMFWYRQQPGQSLTLIATANQGSEATYESGFVIDKFPISRPNLTFSTLTVSNMSPEDSSIYLCSVGGIQGVKGETQYFGPGTRLLVL.

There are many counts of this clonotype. The CDR3 region is CASRSTTSGVLSTDTQYF. DNA for the CDR3: TGTGCCAGCAGATCCACGACTAGCGGGGTTTTAAGCACAGATACGCAGTATTTT. The gene calls are TRBV12-3 or TRBV12-4 and TRBJ2-3; TRBD2 aligns across 11 bases. With V trimmed by 6 bases and J by 0 bases, 11 bases remained unmatched. The CDR3 consists of 18 residues.

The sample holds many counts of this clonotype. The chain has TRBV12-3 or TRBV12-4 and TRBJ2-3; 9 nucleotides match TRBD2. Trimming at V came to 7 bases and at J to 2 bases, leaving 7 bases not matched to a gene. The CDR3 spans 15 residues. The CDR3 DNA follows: TGTGCCAGCACCCGACTAGCGGACGACACAGATACGCAGTATTTT. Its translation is CASTRLADDTDTQYF.

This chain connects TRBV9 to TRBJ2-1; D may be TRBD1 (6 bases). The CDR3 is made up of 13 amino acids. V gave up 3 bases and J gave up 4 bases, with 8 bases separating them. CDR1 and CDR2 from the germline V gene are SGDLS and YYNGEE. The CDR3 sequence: CASSDTGYNEQFF. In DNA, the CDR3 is TGTGCCAGCAGCGACACAGGGTACAATGAGCAGTTCTTC.

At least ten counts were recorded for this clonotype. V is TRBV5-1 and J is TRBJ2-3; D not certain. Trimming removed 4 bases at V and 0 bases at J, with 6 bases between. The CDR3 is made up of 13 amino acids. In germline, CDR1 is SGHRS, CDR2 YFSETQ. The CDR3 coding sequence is TGCGCCAGCAGCGAGACTAGCACAGATACGCAGTATTTT. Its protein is CASSETSTDTQYF.

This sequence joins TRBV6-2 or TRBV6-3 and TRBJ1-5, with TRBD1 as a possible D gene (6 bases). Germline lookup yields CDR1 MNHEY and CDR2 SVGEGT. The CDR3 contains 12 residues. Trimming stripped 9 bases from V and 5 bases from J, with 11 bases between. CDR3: CASDRSYQPQHF. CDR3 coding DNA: TGTGCCAGTGACAGGTCTTATCAGCCCCAGCATTTT.

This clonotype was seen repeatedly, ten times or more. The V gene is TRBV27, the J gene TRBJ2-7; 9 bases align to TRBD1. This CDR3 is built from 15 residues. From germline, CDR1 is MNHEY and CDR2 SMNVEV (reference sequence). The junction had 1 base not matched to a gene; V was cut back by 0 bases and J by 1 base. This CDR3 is CASSLSGTGSYEQYF. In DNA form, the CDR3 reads TGTGCCAGCAGTTTATCCGGGACAGGGTCCTACGAGCAGTACTTC.

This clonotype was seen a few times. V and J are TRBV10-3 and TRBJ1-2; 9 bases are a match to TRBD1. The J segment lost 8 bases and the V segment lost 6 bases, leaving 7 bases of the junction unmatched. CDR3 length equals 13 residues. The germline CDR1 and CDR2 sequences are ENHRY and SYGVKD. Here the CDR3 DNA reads TGTGCCATCAGCGACGGACAGGGGTACGGCTACACCTTC. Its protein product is CAISDGQGYGYTF.

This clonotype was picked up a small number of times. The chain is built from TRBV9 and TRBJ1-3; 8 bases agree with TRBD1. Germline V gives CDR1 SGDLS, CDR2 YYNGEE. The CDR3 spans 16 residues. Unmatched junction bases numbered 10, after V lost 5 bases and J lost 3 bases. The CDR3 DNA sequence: TGTGCCAGCAGTAGAGTCAAAACAGGGGGTGGAAACACCATATATTTT. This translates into CASSRVKTGGGNTIYF.

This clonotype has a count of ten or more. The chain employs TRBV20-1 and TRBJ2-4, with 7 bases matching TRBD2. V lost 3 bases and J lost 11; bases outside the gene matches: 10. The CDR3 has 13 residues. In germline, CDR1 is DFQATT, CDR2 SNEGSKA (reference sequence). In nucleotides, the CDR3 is TGCAGTGCTAGTGGTGTAGGGAGGGCCTTTCAGTACTTC. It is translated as CSASGVGRAFQYF.

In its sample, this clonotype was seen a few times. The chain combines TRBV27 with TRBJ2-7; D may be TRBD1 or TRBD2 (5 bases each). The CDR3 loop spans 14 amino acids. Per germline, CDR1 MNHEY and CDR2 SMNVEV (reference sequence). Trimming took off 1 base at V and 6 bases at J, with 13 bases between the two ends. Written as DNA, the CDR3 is TGTGCCAGCAGTTTATATCAGGGACGGGGCGAGCAGTACTTC. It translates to CASSLYQGRGEQYF.

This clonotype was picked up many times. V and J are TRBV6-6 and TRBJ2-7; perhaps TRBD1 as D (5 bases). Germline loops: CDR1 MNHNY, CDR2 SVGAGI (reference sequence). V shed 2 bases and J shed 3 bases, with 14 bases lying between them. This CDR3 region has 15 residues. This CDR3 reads CASSYVAGKIYEQYF. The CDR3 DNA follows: TGTGCCAGCAGTTACGTGGCAGGGAAAATCTACGAGCAGTACTTC.

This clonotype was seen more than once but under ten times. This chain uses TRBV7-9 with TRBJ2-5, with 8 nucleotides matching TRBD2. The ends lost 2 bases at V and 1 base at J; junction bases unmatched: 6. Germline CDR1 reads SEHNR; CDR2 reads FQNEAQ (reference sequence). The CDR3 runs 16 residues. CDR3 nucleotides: TGTGCCAGCAGCTTAAGCCTAGCGGGCCCCCAAGAGACCCAGTACTTC. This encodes CASSLSLAGPQETQYF.

The CDR3 spells CASSLEYGRGEKLFF. DNA for the CDR3: TGCGCCAGCAGCTTGGAGTACGGTAGGGGTGAAAAACTGTTTTTT. The chain uses TRBV5-1 and TRBJ1-4, with a possible D match to TRBD1 (5 bases). Germline CDR1 is SGHRS and CDR2 is YFSETQ. The CDR3 has 15 amino acids. V was shortened by 0 bases and J by 7 bases, with 13 bases between the two germline ends.

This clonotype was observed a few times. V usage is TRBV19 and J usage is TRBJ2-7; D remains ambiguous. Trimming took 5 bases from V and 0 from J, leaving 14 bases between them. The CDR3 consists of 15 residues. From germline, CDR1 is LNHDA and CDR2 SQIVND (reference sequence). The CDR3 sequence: CASSPHRLASYEQYF. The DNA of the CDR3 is TGTGCCAGTAGTCCCCATAGGTTGGCCTCCTACGAGCAGTACTTC.

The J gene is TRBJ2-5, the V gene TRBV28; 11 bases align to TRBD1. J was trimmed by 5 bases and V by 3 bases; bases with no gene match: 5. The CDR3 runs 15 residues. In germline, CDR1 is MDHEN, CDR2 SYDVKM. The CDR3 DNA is TGTGCCAGCAGTTTGTGGGGACAGGGGGGGGAGACCCAGTACTTC. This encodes CASSLWGQGGETQYF.

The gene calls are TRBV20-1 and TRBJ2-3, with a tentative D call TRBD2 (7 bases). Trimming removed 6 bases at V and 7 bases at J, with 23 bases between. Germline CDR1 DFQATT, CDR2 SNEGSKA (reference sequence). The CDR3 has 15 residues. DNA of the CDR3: TGCAGTGCCATCCGGGGGGCAGGAGGGTTAAATACGCAGTATTTT. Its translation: CSAIRGAGGLNTQYF.

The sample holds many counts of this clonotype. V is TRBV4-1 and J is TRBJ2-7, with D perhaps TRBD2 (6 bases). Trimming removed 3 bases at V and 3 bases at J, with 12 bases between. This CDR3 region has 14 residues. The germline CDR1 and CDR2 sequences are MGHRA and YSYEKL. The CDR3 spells CASSHTSSDYEQYF. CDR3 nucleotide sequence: TGCGCCAGCAGCCATACCTCTAGCGACTACGAGCAGTACTTC.

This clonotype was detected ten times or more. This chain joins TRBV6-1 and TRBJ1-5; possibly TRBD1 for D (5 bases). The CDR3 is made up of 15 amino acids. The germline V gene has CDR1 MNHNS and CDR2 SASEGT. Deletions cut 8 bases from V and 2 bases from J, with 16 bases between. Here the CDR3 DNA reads TGTGCCAGCTTGGGGACGTTCTCGGGCAATCAGCCCCAGCATTTT. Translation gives CASLGTFSGNQPQHF.

Here the CDR3 reads CASSLVIQVEAFF. CDR3 sequence (DNA): TGTGCCAGCAGCTTAGTAATCCAGGTTGAAGCTTTCTTT. The chain is built from TRBV11-2 and TRBJ1-1; no reliable D call. Trimming shortened V by 1 base and J by 7 bases, and 10 bases separated the two germline ends. This CDR3 contains 13 residues. Germline V gives CDR1 SGHAT, CDR2 FQNNGV.

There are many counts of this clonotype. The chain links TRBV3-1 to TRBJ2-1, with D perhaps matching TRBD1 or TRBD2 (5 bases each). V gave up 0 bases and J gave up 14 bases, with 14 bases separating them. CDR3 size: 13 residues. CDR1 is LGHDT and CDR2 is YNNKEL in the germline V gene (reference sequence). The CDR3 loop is CASSQDLGGREFF. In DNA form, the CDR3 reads TGTGCCAGCAGCCAAGATCTTGGGGGTCGGGAGTTCTTC.

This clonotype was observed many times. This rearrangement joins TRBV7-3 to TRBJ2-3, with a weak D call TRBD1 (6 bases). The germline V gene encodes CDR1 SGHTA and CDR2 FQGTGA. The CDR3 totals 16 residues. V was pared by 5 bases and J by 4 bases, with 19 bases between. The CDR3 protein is CASSPRGGGYSDTQYF. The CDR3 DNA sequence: TGTGCCAGCAGCCCAAGGGGTGGGGGCTATTCAGATACGCAGTATTTT.

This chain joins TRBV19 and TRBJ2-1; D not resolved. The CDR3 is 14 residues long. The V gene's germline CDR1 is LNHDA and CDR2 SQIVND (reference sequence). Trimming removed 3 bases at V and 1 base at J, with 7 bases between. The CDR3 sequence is CASSISDSYNEQFF. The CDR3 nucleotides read TGTGCCAGTAGTATCTCAGATTCCTACAATGAGCAGTTCTTC. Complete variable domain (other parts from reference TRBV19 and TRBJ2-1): DGGITQSPKYLFRKEGQNVTLSCEQNLNHDAMYWYRQDPGQGLRLIYYSQIVNDFQKGDIAEGYSVSREKKESFPLTVTSAQKNPTAFYLCASSISDSYNEQFFGPGTRLTVL.

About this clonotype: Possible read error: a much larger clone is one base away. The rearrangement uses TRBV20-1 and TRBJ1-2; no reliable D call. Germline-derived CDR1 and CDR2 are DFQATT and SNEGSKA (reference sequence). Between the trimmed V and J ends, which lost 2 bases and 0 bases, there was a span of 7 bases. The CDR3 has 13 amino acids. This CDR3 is CSARSGPNYGYTF. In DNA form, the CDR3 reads TGCAGTGCTAGAAGTGGACCTAACTATGGCTACACCTTC.

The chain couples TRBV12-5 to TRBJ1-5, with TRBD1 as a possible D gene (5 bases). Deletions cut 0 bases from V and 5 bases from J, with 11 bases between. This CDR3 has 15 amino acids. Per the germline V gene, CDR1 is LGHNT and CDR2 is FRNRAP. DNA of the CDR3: TGTGCTAGTGGTTTGGTAGCAGGGCCTGATCAGCCCCAGCATTTT. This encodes CASGLVAGPDQPQHF.

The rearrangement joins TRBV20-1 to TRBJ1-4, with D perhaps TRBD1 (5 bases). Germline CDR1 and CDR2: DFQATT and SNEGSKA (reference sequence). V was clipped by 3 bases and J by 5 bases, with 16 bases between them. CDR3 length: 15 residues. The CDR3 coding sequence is TGCAGTGCTAGTTTACCGGGACGGAGCAATGAAAAACTGTTTTTT. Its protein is CSASLPGRSNEKLFF.

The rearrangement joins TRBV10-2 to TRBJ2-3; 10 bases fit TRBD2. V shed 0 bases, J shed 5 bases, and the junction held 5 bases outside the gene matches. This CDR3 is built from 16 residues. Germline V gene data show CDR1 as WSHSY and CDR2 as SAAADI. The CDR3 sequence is CASSESWASGGDTQYF. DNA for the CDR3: TGCGCCAGCAGTGAGTCGTGGGCTAGCGGGGGAGATACGCAGTATTTT.

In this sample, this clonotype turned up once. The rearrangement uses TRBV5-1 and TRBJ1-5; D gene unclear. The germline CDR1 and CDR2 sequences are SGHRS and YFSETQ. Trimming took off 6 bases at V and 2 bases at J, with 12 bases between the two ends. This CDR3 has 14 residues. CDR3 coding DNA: TGCGCCAGCAAACCAGACGCCGGCAATCAGCCCCAGCATTTT. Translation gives CASKPDAGNQPQHF.

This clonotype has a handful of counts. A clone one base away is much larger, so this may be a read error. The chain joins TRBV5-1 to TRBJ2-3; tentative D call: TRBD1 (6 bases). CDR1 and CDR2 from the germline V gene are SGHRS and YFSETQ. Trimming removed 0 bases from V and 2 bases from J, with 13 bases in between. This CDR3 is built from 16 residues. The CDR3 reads CASSLEDSPNTDTQYF. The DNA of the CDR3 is TGCGCCAGCAGCTTGGAGGACAGCCCTAACACAGATACGCAGTATTTT.

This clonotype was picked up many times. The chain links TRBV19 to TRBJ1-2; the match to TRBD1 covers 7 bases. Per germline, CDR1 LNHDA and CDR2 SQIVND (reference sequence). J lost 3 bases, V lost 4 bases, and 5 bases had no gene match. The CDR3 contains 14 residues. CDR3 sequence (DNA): TGTGCCAGTAGTAGCTGGACAGGAGACTATGGCTACACCTTC. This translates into CASSSWTGDYGYTF.